Listed here is a single TCR beta chain. This record comes from a study of cytomegalovirus exposure and HLA in healthy donors. CDR3 length: 15 amino acids. With 6 bases removed from V and 13 bases from J, the gap between germline ends came to 25 bases. Per the germline V gene, CDR1 is LGHNT and CDR2 is FRNRAP. The primer mix had 60 Vbeta and 13 Jbeta primers. TCRdb's table, derived via immunoSEQ multiplex PCR, lists solely in-frame clones and lacks some. The sample carries about 160,000 clones, roughly nine tenths recorded once. This TCR was sampled from a woman aged 25 to 39 in good health and CMV-seronegative. Sequencing was carried out using PBMCs. The chain joins TRBV12-5 to TRBJ1-5; D possibly corresponds to TRBD1 (6 bases). In nucleotides, the CDR3 is TGTGCTAGTGGCACCCCCGGAGGGGAGGGGGTGGTACAGCATTTT. Protein sequence: CASGTPGGEGVVQHF.